A single sample gave rise to the 31 T cell receptor beta chains below, sequenced in a study of vaccination effects on CD4 cells after COVID-19. These receptors' antigens are unknown. Using viral peptide pools, the ViraFEST assay grew out antigen-specific CD4+ T cells prior to sequencing. Following 10 days of culture, CD4+ T cells were isolated. Vaccine recipients lacked prior SARS-CoV-2 infection and had negative nucleocapsid antibodies. Only in-frame clones appear in the TCRdb table, and some are missing; sequencing was by immunoSEQ multiplex PCR. The sample has around 63,000 clones, about 79% seen once. This specimen was CD4+ T cells from PBMCs cultured with HCoV-OC43 spike peptides, taken before COVID-19 vaccination. Documented subset: HCoV-OC43 spike overlapping peptide pool stimulation. These receptors were obtained from a human donor who received a COVID-19 vaccine.

This sequence joins TRBV24-1 and TRBJ1-2; perhaps TRBD1 as D (5 bases). The CDR3 is 15 residues long. Trimming removed 4 bases at V and 8 bases at J, with 19 bases between. Germline CDR1 KGHDR, CDR2 SFDVKD. CDR3 nucleotide sequence: TGTGCCACCAGTGACCAAACCCGGGACCCGGCCGGCTACACCTTC. Its translation is CATSDQTRDPAGYTF.

The chain carries TRBV10-1 and TRBJ2-5; TRBD2 matches 7 bases. V was pared by 2 bases and J by 5 bases, with 8 bases of the junction left unmatched. The V gene's germline CDR1 is WNHNN and CDR2 SYGVQD (reference sequence). The length of the CDR3 is 15 residues. The CDR3 coding sequence is TGCGCCAGCAGTGAGCGGGCAGCGGGGATGGAGACCCAGTACTTC. Protein sequence: CASSERAAGMETQYF.

This clone came up a few times. The rearrangement joins TRBV20-1 to TRBJ2-1, with 9 bases lining up with TRBD1. V was clipped by 4 bases and J by 7 bases; unmatched bases: 8. Germline V lookup: CDR1 DFQATT, CDR2 SNEGSKA (reference sequence). There are 14 residues in the CDR3. CDR3 amino acids: CSAIDRGKANEQFF. The CDR3 nucleotides read TGCAGTGCTATTGACAGGGGGAAGGCAAATGAGCAGTTCTTC.

The J gene is TRBJ1-1, the V gene TRBV6-5, with D possibly matching TRBD1 (6 bases). CDR1 and CDR2 (germline): MNHEY, SVGAGI. The CDR3 consists of 13 residues. Trimming pared 6 bases from V and 5 bases from J, leaving 13 bases between. CDR3 in DNA: TGTGCCAGCAGACAGGGTTTGTGGACTGAAGCTTTCTTT. This gives the protein CASRQGLWTEAFF.

The chain couples TRBV5-1 to TRBJ2-5, with D possibly matching TRBD2 (6 bases). The germline V gene encodes CDR1 SGHRS and CDR2 YFSETQ. V was pared by 4 bases and J by 5 bases, with 12 bases between. The CDR3 is 13 amino acids. CDR3 residues: CASSLTSIETQYF. The DNA for the CDR3 is TGCGCCAGCAGCCTAACTAGCATTGAGACCCAGTACTTC.

This clone occurred a few times. The chain is built from TRBV4-2 and TRBJ2-3; D is ambiguous. Germline-derived CDR1 and CDR2 are LGHNA and YNFKEQ. The CDR3 runs 15 residues. Trimming shortened V by 3 bases and J by 4 bases, and 14 bases separated the two germline ends. The CDR3 region has the DNA TGTGCCAGCAGCCAGAGGTCTGTCAATCCAGATACGCAGTATTTT. As protein: CASSQRSVNPDTQYF.

V usage is TRBV7-2 and J usage is TRBJ2-1; no clear D. The CDR3 totals 13 residues. Deletions cut 2 bases from V and 7 bases from J, with 9 bases between. Germline V lookup: CDR1 SGHTA, CDR2 FQGNSA. CDR3 in DNA: TGTGCCAGCAGCTTACGGAGATGGAATGAGCAGTTCTTC. It codes for CASSLRRWNEQFF.

This clone appeared a single time. At one boundary the junction diverges from the germline segment, which might be a read error. The chain carries TRBV7-8 and TRBJ2-6, with D possibly TRBD2 on 5 matching bases. The CDR3 covers 20 residues. Germline lookup yields CDR1 SGHVS and CDR2 FQNEAQ. The CDR3 DNA is TGTGCCAGCAGCGTAGCGCGGTGGGTGGCCTTAAACGCTGGGGCCAACGTCCTGACTTTC. Amino acid sequence: CASSVARWVALNAGANVLTF.

The V call is TRBV4-2, the J call TRBJ1-1, with D unresolved. V lost 2 bases to trimming and J lost 0 bases, with 10 bases between them. CDR3 length: 15 amino acids. Germline-derived CDR1 and CDR2 are LGHNA and YNFKEQ. CDR3 DNA sequence: TGTGCCAGCAGCCAAAGAGGCCGGATGAACACTGAAGCTTTCTTT. Translating gives CASSQRGRMNTEAFF.

In its sample, this clone was seen a few times. The chain has TRBV10-2 and TRBJ2-5; TRBD2 matches 11 bases. The CDR3 spans 13 residues. The V gene end was trimmed by 8 bases and the J gene end by 4 bases; junction bases not matched to a gene: 3. The V gene's germline CDR1 is WSHSY and CDR2 SAAADI. CDR3 in amino acids: CASQGTSGETQYF. The CDR3 region has the DNA TGCGCCAGCCAGGGGACTAGCGGAGAGACCCAGTACTTC.

This chain joins TRBV6-4 and TRBJ1-6, with D uncertain. Germline V CDR1 and CDR2: MRHNA, SNTAGT. Deletions cut 2 bases from V and 2 bases from J, with 4 bases between. The CDR3 has 14 amino acids. The chain's CDR3 is CASSDQTYNSPLHF. In DNA form, the CDR3 reads TGTGCCAGCAGTGACCAGACCTATAATTCACCCCTCCACTTT.

This clone has only one observation. The chain has TRBV11-2 and TRBJ2-2; tentative D call: TRBD1 (5 bases). Germline V gene lookup returns CDR1 SGHAT and CDR2 FQNNGV. The V gene lost 1 base and the J gene lost 1 base, with 10 bases spanning the gap. CDR3 size: 16 residues. CDR3 bases: TGTGCCAGCAGCTTAGTGTCAGGGATGAACACCGGGGAGCTGTTTTTT. The encoded protein is CASSLVSGMNTGELFF.

The rearrangement joins TRBV24-1 to TRBJ2-3; no definite D call. This CDR3 has 13 amino acids. Germline V gene lookup returns CDR1 KGHDR and CDR2 SFDVKD. Trimming cost V 3 bases and J 1 base, with 4 bases left between them. Here the CDR3 reads CATSDGGTDTQYF. In nucleotides, the CDR3 is TGTGCCACCAGTGATGGTGGCACAGATACGCAGTATTTT.

In nucleotides, the CDR3 is TGTGCCAGCAGCTTGTATGTTACGGGGGCCTACGAGCAGTACGTC. It translates to CASSLYVTGAYEQYV. The chain is built from TRBV5-5 and TRBJ2-7; D perhaps matches TRBD2 (6 bases). The V gene lost 1 base and the J gene lost 2 bases, with 13 bases spanning the gap. CDR3 length: 15 amino acids. The germline gives CDR1 SGHKS, CDR2 YYEKEE (reference sequence).

CDR3 in amino acids: CASSPQGQGSGVQHF. The CDR3 DNA reads as TGTGCCAGCAGCCCACAGGGACAAGGGTCGGGGGTCCAGCATTTT. This chain connects TRBV6-5 to TRBJ1-5, with a tentative D call TRBD1 (6 bases). Between the trimmed V and J ends, which lost 6 bases and 12 bases, there was a span of 24 bases. This CDR3 has 15 residues. Germline V gene data show CDR1 as MNHEY and CDR2 as SVGAGI.

There are a few counts of this clone. V and J are TRBV6-4 and TRBJ2-2, with D possibly matching TRBD2 (5 bases). V was clipped by 8 bases and J by 6 bases, with 10 bases between them. Germline V gene lookup returns CDR1 MRHNA and CDR2 SNTAGT. This CDR3 has 12 residues. The CDR3 region is CASGSTAGELFF. DNA of the CDR3: TGTGCCAGCGGGAGTACGGCCGGGGAGCTGTTTTTT.

This chain links TRBV28 with TRBJ2-1; 10 nucleotides line up with TRBD2. V trimming: 5 bases; J trimming: 7 bases; junction bases outside the gene matches: 11. The CDR3 runs 16 residues. Germline CDR1 is MDHEN and CDR2 is SYDVKM. The CDR3 protein is CASSTLGTSAGNEQFF. The CDR3 DNA reads as TGTGCCAGCAGTACCCTAGGGACTAGCGCCGGTAATGAGCAGTTCTTC.

The chain couples TRBV4-1 to TRBJ1-5; TRBD1 might be the D (5 bases). CDR1 MGHRA and CDR2 YSYEKL come from the germline V gene. The CDR3 runs 13 residues. V lost 0 bases and J lost 5, with 5 bases in between. The CDR3 coding sequence is TGCGCCAGCAGCCAAGACAGGGATCAGCCCCAGCATTTT. It encodes CASSQDRDQPQHF.

J is TRBJ1-1 and V is TRBV4-1; D call uncertain. This CDR3 has 13 amino acids. The germline gives CDR1 MGHRA, CDR2 YSYEKL. The V gene lost 1 base and the J gene lost 4 bases, with 7 bases spanning the gap. CDR3 bases: TGCGCCAGCAGCCAAGGGCAGATCACTGAAGCTTTCTTT. It encodes CASSQGQITEAFF.

This chain uses TRBV5-1 with TRBJ1-4; 8 bases are a match to TRBD1. The ends lost 2 bases at V and 5 bases at J; junction bases unmatched: 5. The germline V gene has CDR1 SGHRS and CDR2 YFSETQ. The CDR3 sequence is 15 residues long. CDR3 in DNA: TGCGCCAGCAGCTTACCGGACAGGGAAAATGAAAAACTGTTTTTT. Encoded protein: CASSLPDRENEKLFF.

The chain joins TRBV3-1 (or the pseudogene TRBV3-2) to TRBJ2-5; TRBD1 matches 8 bases. The CDR3 is 15 amino acids. Looked up from germline, CDR1 is LGHDT and CDR2 is YNNKEL (reference sequence). V lost 4 bases and J lost 5; bases outside the gene matches: 9. CDR3 sequence: CASSPGPGQVETQYF. The CDR3 DNA follows: TGTGCCAGCAGCCCCGGACCGGGACAGGTGGAGACCCAGTACTTC.

The V call is TRBV6-2 or TRBV6-3, the J call TRBJ1-1, with a weak D call TRBD1 (5 bases). Trimming cost V 5 bases and J 4 bases, with 14 bases left between them. CDR1 is MNHEY, CDR2 SVGEGT, per germline. The CDR3 has 14 residues. The CDR3 loop reads CASSRQGRSTEAFF. The CDR3 DNA reads TGTGCCAGCAGTCGGCAGGGAAGGTCCACTGAAGCTTTCTTT.

The genes are TRBV11-2 and TRBJ2-3; the match to TRBD2 covers 10 bases. CDR1 and CDR2 from the germline V gene are SGHAT and FQNNGV. This CDR3 is 17 amino acids long. V was pared by 1 base and J by 2 bases, with 6 bases of the junction left unmatched. The CDR3 loop reads CASSLVLAGAYTDTQYF. In DNA form, the CDR3 reads TGTGCCAGCAGCTTAGTTCTAGCGGGGGCCTACACAGATACGCAGTATTTT.

V is TRBV18 and J is TRBJ1-5, with 11 bases matching TRBD1. Per germline, CDR1 KGHSH and CDR2 LQKENI. The junction had 5 bases not matched to a gene; V was cut back by 0 bases and J by 1 base. This CDR3 has 18 amino acids. The CDR3 sequence is CASSPPGQGVLSNQPQHF. The CDR3 DNA reads as TGTGCCAGCTCACCACCGGGACAGGGGGTTCTAAGCAATCAGCCCCAGCATTTT. The variable domain in full, with the rest retrieved from reference TRBV18 and TRBJ1-5, is NAGVMQNPRHLVRRRGQEARLRCSPMKGHSHVYWYRQLPEEGLKFMVYLQKENIIDESGMPKERFSAEFPKEGPSILRIQQVVRGDSAAYFCASSPPGQGVLSNQPQHFGDGTRLSIL.

This chain connects TRBV9 to TRBJ1-2, with D uncertain. Germline values: CDR1 SGDLS, CDR2 YYNGEE. V was cut by 3 bases and J by 1 base, with 7 bases left in between. The CDR3 contains 13 residues. CDR3 coding DNA: TGTGCCAGCAGCGGGGCAAATAACTATGGCTACACCTTC. It codes for CASSGANNYGYTF.

This rearrangement joins TRBV7-2 to TRBJ2-1; 7 bases line up with TRBD1. The trim removed 5 bases at V and 3 bases at J, leaving 4 bases unmatched. The V gene's germline CDR1 is SGHTA and CDR2 FQGNSA. The CDR3 length is 14 residues. CDR3 amino acids: CASSHDRVYNEQFF. CDR3 in DNA: TGTGCCAGCAGCCACGACAGGGTCTACAATGAGCAGTTCTTC.

The chain links TRBV6-5 to TRBJ2-3, with D unclear. Per the germline V gene, CDR1 is MNHEY and CDR2 is SVGAGI. The length of the CDR3 is 13 residues. Trimming cost V 2 bases and J 4 bases, with 7 bases left between them. As DNA, the CDR3 is TGTGCCAGCAGTTACCGGGTATCAGATACGCAGTATTTT. Translating it yields CASSYRVSDTQYF.

This clone was found a few times. The chain uses TRBV3-1 (or the pseudogene TRBV3-2) and TRBJ2-1; 8 positions agree with TRBD1. The CDR3 has 14 amino acids. V shed 4 bases, J shed 8 bases, and the junction held 7 bases outside the gene matches. Germline V gene lookup returns CDR1 LGHDT and CDR2 YNNKEL (reference sequence). CDR3 residues: CASSPRQGRDEQFF. The CDR3 region has the DNA TGTGCCAGCAGCCCAAGACAGGGGCGGGATGAGCAGTTCTTC.

This clone turned up a few times. The rearrangement uses TRBV6-1 and TRBJ2-7, with 7 bases lining up with TRBD1. Germline assignment: CDR1 MNHNS and CDR2 SASEGT. V dropped 3 bases and J dropped 5; count of bases not matched to a gene: 10. The CDR3 is made up of 15 amino acids. In DNA form, the CDR3 reads TGTGCCAGCAGTGAGGGGTTCACAGGGGCGGACGAGCAGTACGTC. This gives the protein CASSEGFTGADEQYV.

The V gene is TRBV5-1, the J gene TRBJ2-3; 9 nucleotides match TRBD1. Germline CDR1 reads SGHRS; CDR2 reads YFSETQ. Unmatched junction bases numbered 4, after V lost 4 bases and J lost 1 base. The CDR3 covers 15 residues. CDR3 sequence (DNA): TGCGCCAGCAGCACAAGGACAGGGGGCACAGATACGCAGTATTTT. Its protein product is CASSTRTGGTDTQYF.

This chain connects TRBV5-1 to TRBJ2-5, with D maybe TRBD1 (5 bases). Trimming removed 2 bases from V and 0 bases from J, with 11 bases in between. The CDR3 has 15 residues. Germline V gene data show CDR1 as SGHRS and CDR2 as YFSETQ. CDR3 residues: CASSLGAANQETQYF. CDR3 nucleotides: TGCGCCAGCAGCTTAGGGGCAGCTAACCAAGAGACCCAGTACTTC.